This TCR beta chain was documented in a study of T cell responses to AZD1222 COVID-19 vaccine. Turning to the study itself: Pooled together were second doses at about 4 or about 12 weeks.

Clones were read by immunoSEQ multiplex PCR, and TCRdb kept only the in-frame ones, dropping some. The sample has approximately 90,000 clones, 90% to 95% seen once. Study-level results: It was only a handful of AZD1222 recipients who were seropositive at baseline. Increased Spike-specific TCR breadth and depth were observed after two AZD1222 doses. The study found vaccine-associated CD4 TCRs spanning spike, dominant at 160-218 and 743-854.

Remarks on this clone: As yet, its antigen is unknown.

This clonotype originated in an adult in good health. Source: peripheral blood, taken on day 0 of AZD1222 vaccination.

The CDR3 nucleotides read TGTGCCAGCAGTTCCGTTGGGCCGGGCGGCTACACCTTC. Amino acid sequence: CASSSVGPGGYTF. The chain employs TRBV6-5 and TRBJ1-2; D ambiguous. Trimming removed 4 bases from V and 8 bases from J, with 14 bases in between. CDR1 is MNHEY, CDR2 SVGAGI, per germline. The CDR3 runs to 13 residues.